Presented here are 2 T cell receptor beta chains from one specimen sequenced in a study of blood T cells in healthy people across ages. A J-beta primer mix and a sample-barcoded 5' primer were used in a second PCR of about 7 to 12 cycles. MiXCR, applied by TCRdb to the 5' RACE reads, yields one record per CDR3 protein. This table holds roughly 720,000 distinct CDR3 sequences, roughly 50% found once. The sequenced sample was blood. The source of these receptors is a man of 80 years or more in good health.

The rearrangement links TRBV7-2 to TRBJ2-3, with TRBD2 identical over 10 bases. Germline V gene data show CDR1 as SGHTA and CDR2 as FQGNSA. This CDR3 has 17 residues. V was clipped by 5 bases and J by 0 bases; unmatched bases: 8. CDR3 nucleotide sequence: TGTGCCAGCAGCGCCCTAACTAGCGGGGTTAGCACAGATACGCAGTATTTT. Amino acid sequence: CASSALTSGVSTDTQYF.

The chain links TRBV20-1 to TRBJ2-7, with D tentatively TRBD1 or TRBD2 (5 bases each). Trimming took 5 bases from V and 7 from J, leaving 27 bases between them. This CDR3 has 16 amino acids. Germline lookup yields CDR1 DFQATT and CDR2 SNEGSKA (reference sequence). CDR3 DNA sequence: TGCAGTGCTGGGGAACCGGGACCTATCGTATACAATGAGCAGTACTTC. Its protein is CSAGEPGPIVYNEQYF.